The 25 T cell receptor beta chains in this list originate from one sample, sequenced in a study of cytomegalovirus exposure and HLA in healthy donors. The study ran its PCR with 60 Vbeta and 13 Jbeta primers. Here immunoSEQ multiplex PCR was the method, and the copy in TCRdb shows in-frame clones only, minus some. The sample includes about 140,000 clones, approximately 71% seen only once; the top ten take over 3%. Sample: PBMCs. These receptors all come from a man aged 40-49 years in good health and CMV-seronegative.

The chain has TRBV11-1 and TRBJ2-2; D is uncertain. CDR1 SGHAT and CDR2 FQDESV come from the germline V gene (reference sequence). V lost 2 bases to trimming and J lost 7 bases, with 8 bases between them. This CDR3 spans 13 amino acids. The CDR3 here is CASSLIRGGELFF. The CDR3 DNA is TGTGCCAGCAGCTTAATTCGCGGCGGGGAGCTGTTTTTT.

This chain links TRBV4-1 with TRBJ1-1; D uncertain. V lost 4 bases and J 1 base, leaving 7 bases between the germline ends. The CDR3 length is 13 residues. Germline V gene data show CDR1 as MGHRA and CDR2 as YSYEKL. The CDR3 sequence: CASSPGSNTEAFF. CDR3 sequence (DNA): TGCGCCAGCAGCCCTGGCTCGAACACTGAAGCTTTCTTT.

This clone was seen a few times. The CDR3 DNA sequence: TGTGCCAGCGGGACAGAACAGGGTAGCAATCAGCCCCAGCATTTT. Translation gives CASGTEQGSNQPQHF. The V call is TRBV2, the J call TRBJ1-5; 7 nucleotides agree with TRBD1. The V segment lost 8 bases and the J segment 0 bases; nucleotides outside the gene matches: 7. The CDR3 contains 15 residues. Germline CDR1 and CDR2: SNHLY and FYNNEI.

This clone has just a few counts. J is TRBJ1-1 and V is TRBV25-1; D perhaps matches TRBD1 (6 bases). Between the trimmed V and J ends, which lost 6 bases and 5 bases, there was a span of 16 bases. Per the germline V gene, CDR1 is MGHDK and CDR2 is SYGVNS. The CDR3 is 14 residues long. CDR3 sequence (DNA): TGTGCCAGCAGAGCCAGGGGAAGGGAGACTGAAGCTTTCTTT. Protein product: CASRARGRETEAFF. The full variable domain, with the rest looked up from reference TRBV25-1 and TRBJ1-1, is EADIYQTPRYLVIGTGKKITLECSQTMGHDKMYWYQQDPGMELHLIHYSYGVNSTEKGDLSSESTVSRIRTEHFPLTLESARPSHTSQYLCASRARGRETEAFFGQGTRLTVV.

V and J are TRBV14 and TRBJ1-2; D remains unclear. Germline CDR1 SGHDN, CDR2 FVKESK. This CDR3 contains 13 residues. V was trimmed by 4 bases and J by 1 base, leaving 7 bases between them. The CDR3 DNA follows: TGTGCCAGCAGCCTAACAGTTAACTATGGCTACACCTTC. Encoded protein: CASSLTVNYGYTF.

This clone was seen a few times. The V gene is TRBV2, the J gene TRBJ1-1; TRBD1 agrees at 7 bases. The ends lost 2 bases at V and 10 bases at J; junction bases unmatched: 7. This CDR3 has 13 amino acids. Germline V gene lookup returns CDR1 SNHLY and CDR2 FYNNEI. The CDR3 loop is CASSEQQGFGAFF. CDR3 bases: TGTGCCAGCAGTGAACAACAGGGGTTCGGAGCTTTCTTT. The full variable domain, rest sourced from reference TRBV2 and TRBJ1-1, is EPEVTQTPSHQVTQMGQEVILRCVPISNHLYFYWYRQILGQKVEFLVSFYNNEISEKSEIFDDQFSVERPDGSNFTLKIRSTKLEDSAMYFCASSEQQGFGAFFGQGTRLTVV.

The rearrangement joins TRBV5-1 to TRBJ2-2, with D perhaps matching TRBD1 (6 bases). The germline V and J ends were trimmed by 4 bases and 9 bases, with 13 bases remaining between them. This CDR3 is built from 13 residues. In germline, CDR1 is SGHRS, CDR2 YFSETQ. The CDR3 spells CASSAQGTRELFF. CDR3 bases: TGCGCCAGCAGCGCGCAGGGGACCAGGGAGCTGTTTTTT.

The chain is built from TRBV30 and TRBJ1-5; tentatively, D is TRBD1 (6 bases). The CDR3 runs to 13 residues. Germline V gives CDR1 GTSNPN, CDR2 SVGIG (reference sequence). The germline V and J ends were trimmed by 1 base and 5 bases, with 9 bases remaining between them. The chain's CDR3 is CAWSDRVYQPQHF. CDR3 nucleotide sequence: TGTGCCTGGAGTGACAGGGTTTATCAGCCCCAGCATTTT.

The rearrangement joins TRBV5-1 to TRBJ2-1; 7 bases line up with TRBD1. CDR1 and CDR2 from the germline V gene are SGHRS and YFSETQ. This CDR3 spans 16 amino acids. J was trimmed by 6 bases and V by 2 bases; bases with no gene match: 11. The CDR3 spells CASSLQDRPLFNEQFF. The CDR3 DNA is TGCGCCAGCAGCTTACAGGACAGGCCTCTCTTCAATGAGCAGTTCTTC.

Details on this clone: The junction does not match germline at one end; this may be a read error. The CDR3 DNA follows: TGTTCCAGCAAGCAAACGAACACTGAAGCTTTCTTT. Residues: CSSKQTNTEAFF. The V and J genes are TRBV7-9 and TRBJ1-1; D gene unclear. CDR3 length: 12 amino acids. Germline V gene lookup returns CDR1 SEHNR and CDR2 FQNEAQ (reference sequence).

The genes are TRBV7-8 and TRBJ1-6, with a tentative D call TRBD1 (5 bases). The germline CDR1 and CDR2 sequences are SGHVS and FQNEAQ. Trimming took off 2 bases at V and 9 bases at J, with 17 bases between the two ends. The CDR3 runs to 16 residues. The CDR3 DNA sequence: TGTGCCAGCAGCTTATTAGGGGCAGGTTTGAGTTCACCCCTCCACTTT. The encoded protein is CASSLLGAGLSSPLHF.

The chain recombines TRBV5-6 with TRBJ1-5, with no clear D. V was shortened by 4 bases and J by 5 bases, with 7 bases between the two germline ends. The CDR3 contains 12 residues. Germline-derived CDR1 and CDR2 are SGHDT and YYEEEE. In nucleotides, the CDR3 is TGTGCCAGCAGCCTACTCCATCAGCCCCAGCATTTT. Its translation: CASSLLHQPQHF.

The J gene is TRBJ2-7, the V gene TRBV2; 8 bases are a match to TRBD1. The V and J ends lost 5 bases and 6 bases, in that order; junction bases with no gene match: 9. There are 14 residues in the CDR3. CDR1 is SNHLY, CDR2 FYNNEI, per germline. CDR3 in amino acids: CASSLGQARFEQYF. DNA of the CDR3: TGTGCCAGCAGTTTGGGACAGGCCCGGTTCGAGCAGTACTTC.

The genes are TRBV19 and TRBJ1-2; 8 bases match TRBD1. V was pared by 5 bases and J by 6 bases, with 8 bases of the junction left unmatched. CDR1 and CDR2 from the germline V gene are LNHDA and SQIVND (reference sequence). The CDR3 totals 14 residues. CDR3 bases: TGTGCCAGTAGTTTTTTGGACAGGGCGAATGGCTACACCTTC. This gives the protein CASSFLDRANGYTF.

This clone has a handful of counts. The rearrangement links TRBV7-6 to TRBJ2-1; D is perhaps TRBD2 (6 bases). Germline CDR1 reads SGHVS; CDR2 reads FNYEAQ. CDR3 length: 14 residues. The V end was cut by 2 bases, the J end by 4 bases, with 9 bases between. The CDR3 sequence is CASSLTGVYNEQFF. The CDR3 DNA follows: TGTGCCAGCAGCTTAACGGGGGTATACAATGAGCAGTTCTTC.

This chain links TRBV7-9 with TRBJ1-1; TRBD1 is a possible D gene (5 bases). V was clipped by 5 bases and J by 6 bases, with 22 bases between them. This CDR3 has 16 amino acids. CDR1 is SEHNR, CDR2 FQNEAQ, per germline (reference sequence). DNA of the CDR3: TGTGCCAGCAGCCCCAGGGCGCTAGGCCCCGGATCTGAAGCTTTCTTT. Encoded protein: CASSPRALGPGSEAFF.

This clone came up once. V gene TRBV7-9 combines with J gene TRBJ1-3; D might be TRBD1 (6 bases). The CDR3 runs to 16 residues. Germline assignment: CDR1 SEHNR and CDR2 FQNEAQ (reference sequence). The V end lost 5 bases, the J end lost 0 bases, and 14 bases lay between the germline ends. This CDR3 reads CASSPRDIDSGNTIYF. The CDR3 DNA sequence: TGTGCCAGCAGCCCTAGGGACATCGACTCTGGAAACACCATATATTTT.

J is TRBJ2-1 and V is TRBV5-1; unclear D gene. The CDR3 is made up of 14 amino acids. In germline, CDR1 is SGHRS, CDR2 YFSETQ. V lost 6 bases and J lost 9, with 19 bases in between. CDR3 region: CASMAIGPYGEQFF. CDR3 DNA: TGCGCCAGCATGGCGATTGGGCCATACGGTGAGCAGTTCTTC.

The CDR3 is CASSQDEPAGGPFAQFF. The CDR3 nucleotides read TGCGCCAGCAGCCAAGATGAGCCAGCGGGGGGGCCCTTCGCGCAGTTCTTC. The genes are TRBV4-3 and TRBJ2-1; TRBD2 agrees at 10 bases. Unmatched junction bases numbered 14, after V lost 0 bases and J lost 12 bases. The CDR3 length is 17 residues. Looked up from germline, CDR1 is LGHNA and CDR2 is YSLEER.

V gene TRBV2 combines with J gene TRBJ2-1, with TRBD1 identical over 12 bases. CDR1 and CDR2 (germline): SNHLY, FYNNEI. V dropped 6 bases and J dropped 8; count of bases not matched to a gene: 5. The CDR3 contains 14 residues. In DNA, the CDR3 is TGTGCCAGCAGGGGACAGGGGGCGTGGGATGAGCAGTTCTTC. Translating gives CASRGQGAWDEQFF.

J is TRBJ2-3 and V is TRBV13, with 11 positions matching TRBD2. The junction had 9 bases not matched to a gene; V was cut back by 2 bases and J by 5 bases. The V gene's germline CDR1 is PRHDT and CDR2 FYEKMQ (reference sequence). This CDR3 is 17 amino acids long. This CDR3 is CASSLLAGGQLRDTQYF. DNA of the CDR3: TGTGCCAGCAGCTTACTAGCGGGGGGCCAACTGAGAGATACGCAGTATTTT.

The chain uses TRBV5-6 and TRBJ1-1; the D gene is possibly TRBD1 (6 bases). The V end lost 7 bases, the J end lost 11 bases, and 27 bases lay between the germline ends. CDR1 is SGHDT, CDR2 YYEEEE, per germline. This CDR3 is built from 15 residues. The CDR3 region is CASYLGTPSRGDAFF. The CDR3 nucleotides are TGTGCCAGCTACCTCGGGACACCCTCTCGGGGGGATGCTTTCTTT.

As concerns this clone: Additional DNA sequences in this sample encode the identical CDR3. The chain combines TRBV28 with TRBJ2-7; a possible D gene is TRBD1 (5 bases). This CDR3 contains 12 residues. Trimming shortened V by 2 bases and J by 4 bases, and 6 bases separated the two germline ends. Germline V gene sequence: CDR1 MDHEN, CDR2 SYDVKM. DNA of the CDR3: TGTGCCAGCAGTTTAAGGGGATACGAGCAGTACTTC. Protein: CASSLRGYEQYF.

The CDR3 sequence: CASRPNSNYGYTF. CDR3 nucleotides: TGTGCCAGCAGGCCGAACAGTAACTATGGCTACACCTTC. The chain has TRBV27 and TRBJ1-2, with no clear D. The CDR3 sequence is 13 residues long. V was pared by 6 bases and J by 1 base, with 9 bases between. Germline assignment: CDR1 MNHEY and CDR2 SMNVEV (reference sequence).

V gene TRBV2 combines with J gene TRBJ2-7, with unresolved D. The germline V gene encodes CDR1 SNHLY and CDR2 FYNNEI. The CDR3 consists of 11 residues. V lost 5 bases and J 4 bases, leaving 6 bases between the germline ends. CDR3 region: CASSPFYEQYF. The CDR3, as DNA: TGTGCCAGCAGTCCATTTTACGAGCAGTACTTC.